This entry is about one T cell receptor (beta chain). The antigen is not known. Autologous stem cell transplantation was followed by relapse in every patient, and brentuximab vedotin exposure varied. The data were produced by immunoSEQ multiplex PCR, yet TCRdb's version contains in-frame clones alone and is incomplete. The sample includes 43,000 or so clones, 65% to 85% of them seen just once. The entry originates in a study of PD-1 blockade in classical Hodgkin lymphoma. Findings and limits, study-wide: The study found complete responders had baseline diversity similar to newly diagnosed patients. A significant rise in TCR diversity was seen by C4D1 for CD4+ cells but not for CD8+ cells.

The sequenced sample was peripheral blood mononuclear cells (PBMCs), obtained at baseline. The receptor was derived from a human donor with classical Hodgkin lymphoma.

CDR3 loop: CASSSGGRESNQPQHF. DNA for the CDR3: TGTGCCAGCAGTTCCGGGGGGCGGGAGAGCAATCAGCCCCAGCATTTT. The J gene is TRBJ1-5, the V gene TRBV6-6; a weak D match, TRBD1 (6 bases). This CDR3 is built from 16 residues. In germline, CDR1 is MNHNY, CDR2 SVGAGI (reference sequence). Trimming removed 4 bases from V and 1 base from J, with 14 bases in between.